Listed here is a single T cell receptor (beta chain). Its antigen is not known. This record comes from a study of cytomegalovirus exposure and HLA in healthy donors. Study at large: As an earlier analysis found, about 190 million T cells yielded over 95 million unique TCR beta sequences.

Study observations and caveats: It emerged from a later analysis that several of the most significant clusters appeared to be linked to common viral pathogens. Judged likely to be a sequencing artifact was a cluster of highly shared sequence variants. Most TCR sequences were uncommon, yet certain public TCRs appeared in many donors.

The germline V gene encodes CDR1 SGHTA and CDR2 FQGNSA. Losses at the gene ends were 0 bases for V and 1 base for J; bases not matched to a gene: 4. This CDR3 is built from 17 residues. The study ran its PCR with 60 Vbeta and 13 Jbeta primers. Some clones are missing from TCRdb's copy, which holds only in-frame ones; the method was immunoSEQ multiplex PCR. This table holds 100,000 to 150,000 clones. Sequenced input: PBMCs. The sequence derives from a woman aged 35 to 49 in good health and CMV-seropositive. The chain joins TRBV7-2 to TRBJ1-5; 9 nucleotides align to TRBD1. This CDR3 reads CASSLAGTGWSNQPQHF. In DNA form, the CDR3 reads TGTGCCAGCAGCTTAGCGGGGACAGGGTGGAGCAATCAGCCCCAGCATTTT. Looking up the rest from reference TRBV7-2 and TRBJ1-5 gives the full variable domain: GAGVSQSPSNKVTEKGKDVELRCDPISGHTALYWYRQSLGQGLEFLIYFQGNSAPDKSGLPSDRFSAERTGGSVSTLTIQRTQQEDSAVYLCASSLAGTGWSNQPQHFGDGTRLSIL.